This passage covers 7 T cell receptor beta chains from one sample sequenced in a study of OX40 agonist ivuxolimab in advanced cancers. Measured with immunoSEQ multiplex PCR; TCRdb has only the in-frame clones, and not every one. The top ten hold nearly 8% of the sample, which has about 75,000 clones, 85% to 90% seen once. The starting material was CD4+ or CD8+ T cells sorted from blood, obtained in a trial of the OX40 agonist ivuxolimab. Receptors originate from an adult with an advanced solid tumor such as melanoma, head and neck, liver or kidney cancer.

The CDR3 reads CASRGQARHNSPLHF. The DNA for the CDR3 is TGTGCCAGCAGGGGACAGGCTAGACATAATTCACCCCTCCACTTT. The V gene is TRBV27, the J gene TRBJ1-6; 8 bases match TRBD1. From germline, CDR1 is MNHEY and CDR2 SMNVEV (reference sequence). The CDR3 runs to 15 residues. The V gene end was trimmed by 6 bases and the J gene end by 5 bases; junction bases not matched to a gene: 6.

The chain links TRBV6-5 to TRBJ1-1, with unresolved D. Trimming stripped 0 bases from V and 1 base from J, with 12 bases between. From germline, CDR1 is MNHEY and CDR2 SVGAGI. The CDR3 has 16 amino acids. As DNA, the CDR3 is TGTGCCAGCAGTTACTCAACCCTGTTCCAGAACACTGAAGCTTTCTTT. Translated: CASSYSTLFQNTEAFF.

V usage is TRBV19 and J usage is TRBJ2-1, with D unresolved. Deletions cut 10 bases from V and 5 bases from J, with 18 bases between. The CDR3 length is 14 residues. Germline V CDR1 and CDR2: LNHDA, SQIVND (reference sequence). CDR3 bases: TGTGCCACCTCCCTAGGGATAAGTAACAATGAGCAGTTCTTC. Translated: CATSLGISNNEQFF.

The chain carries TRBV19 and TRBJ2-5; TRBD1 agrees at 9 bases. Germline V gene data show CDR1 as LNHDA and CDR2 as SQIVND (reference sequence). V lost 4 bases and J lost 0; bases outside the gene matches: 6. The CDR3 totals 16 residues. The CDR3 nucleotides read TGTGCCAGTAGTAAAAGGACAGGGGTGTACCAAGAGACCCAGTACTTC. The encoded protein is CASSKRTGVYQETQYF.

This rearrangement joins TRBV2 to TRBJ1-2; D is unclear. Trimming removed 1 base at V and 4 bases at J, with 10 bases between. Germline CDR1 SNHLY, CDR2 FYNNEI. The CDR3 contains 14 residues. CDR3 DNA: TGTGCCAGCAGTGAAGGGAGACGAAGCTATGGCTACACCTTC. This translates into CASSEGRRSYGYTF.

The chain links TRBV19 to TRBJ2-7, with D perhaps TRBD1 (6 bases). The V end was cut by 5 bases, the J end by 2 bases, with 13 bases between. The germline V gene encodes CDR1 LNHDA and CDR2 SQIVND (reference sequence). CDR3 length equals 14 residues. CDR3 coding DNA: TGTGCCAGTAGTTACCAGGGGAAAGCCTACGAGCAGTACTTC. This gives the protein CASSYQGKAYEQYF.

The chain carries TRBV27 and TRBJ2-1; D might be TRBD1 (6 bases). Trimming took off 7 bases at V and 10 bases at J, with 17 bases between the two ends. Germline V gene sequence: CDR1 MNHEY, CDR2 SMNVEV (reference sequence). This CDR3 contains 13 residues. In nucleotides, the CDR3 is TGTGCCAGCATCCTCAGGGGCCCCCGCGAGCAGTTCTTC. It codes for CASILRGPREQFF.